This TCR beta chain is drawn from a study of T cell responses to AZD1222 COVID-19 vaccine. Repertoires were generated with immunoSEQ multiplex PCR, while TCRdb's copy carries only in-frame clones and drops some. The sample yields more than 110,000 clones, 75% to 90% seen once. The source material was peripheral blood, sampled on day 0 of AZD1222 vaccination. The sequence came from an adult in good health.

The CDR3 DNA sequence: TGTGCCAGCAGCCAAGAGAGGGAGGCCCAGCCCCAGCATTTT. Its translation: CASSQEREAQPQHF. J is TRBJ1-5 and V is TRBV3-1 (or the pseudogene TRBV3-2); D not certain. CDR3 length: 14 residues. Trimming took 0 bases from V and 7 from J, leaving 10 bases between them. Germline V gives CDR1 LGHDT, CDR2 YNNKEL (reference sequence).